Listed below are T cell receptor beta chains from one sample, sequenced in a study of cytomegalovirus exposure and HLA in healthy donors. Assay used: immunoSEQ multiplex PCR; TCRdb lists only in-frame clones, some missing. The sample has 60,000 to 75,000 clones, less than 80% seen once; the top ten hold 9.5% to 13%. Sequencing was carried out using PBMCs. These receptor sequences come from a woman in her 40s in good health and CMV-seropositive. The CDR3 runs from the conserved cysteine through the conserved F or W. D genes are given only for firm matches. A clone size is listed for some rows: how often the clone was seen (once, few, many), or a class if it is expanded.

J gene | clone size | D gene | V gene | CDR3 DNA | CDR3 protein
TRBJ1-2 | NA | NA | TRBV7-9 | TGTGCCAGCAGCTTAGTCGGTCGGACAGATTCCTATGGCTACACCTTC | CASSLVGRTDSYGYTF
TRBJ1-6 | few | NA | TRBV4-1 | TGCGCCAGCAGCCAAGGCGCGACTCCGGGTGAGAATTCACCCCTCCACTTT | CASSQGATPGENSPLHF
TRBJ2-7 | NA | TRBD1 | TRBV29-1 | TGCAGCGTTGAAGTTGCCGGACAGGGGCAATTCGAGCAGTACTTC | CSVEVAGQGQFEQYF
TRBJ1-2 | NA | TRBD1 | TRBV7-3 | TGTGCCAGCAGCCTACAAGGACAGGACGCGAGCTACACCTTC | CASSLQGQDASYTF
TRBJ1-3 | NA | NA | TRBV2 | TGTGCCAGCACCGAAAGTCCAGGGTCTGGAAACACCATATATTTT | CASTESPGSGNTIYF
TRBJ1-2 | NA | NA | TRBV11-2 | TGTGCCAGCAGCTTGGGGCTAAACCAACAGTATGGCTACACCTTC | CASSLGLNQQYGYTF
TRBJ2-5 | few | TRBD2 | TRBV4-1 | TGCGCCAGCAGCCAAGATCTAGCGGGGGAGGAGACCCAGTACTTC | CASSQDLAGEETQYF
TRBJ2-1 | NA | TRBD2 | TRBV7-3 | TGTGCCAGCAGCCACCCACCCGGACTAGCGCCCTTCGGGGATGAGCAGTTCTTC | CASSHPPGLAPFGDEQFF
TRBJ2-5 | few | TRBD1 | TRBV15 | TGTGCCACCAGCAGAGACGTTTTCGGGACAGGGTTGCAAGAGACCCAGTACTTC | CATSRDVFGTGLQETQYF
TRBJ1-2 | few | NA | TRBV19 | TGTGCCAGTAGTATACAGGGGCTTGGGCGCTACACCTTC | CASSIQGLGRYTF
TRBJ1-1 | NA | TRBD1 | TRBV10-3 | TGTGCCATCAGTGAGTCGACAGGGCGCACTGAAGCTTTCTTT | CAISESTGRTEAFF
TRBJ2-5 | NA | NA | TRBV9 | TGTGCCAGTAACAGGGAAGGGGGACAAGAGACCCAGTACTTC | CASNREGGQETQYF
TRBJ1-2 | NA | NA | TRBV10-2 | TGCGCCAGCGGGATCGGTGGGAGAGCTAACTATGGCTACACCTTC | CASGIGGRANYGYTF
TRBJ2-3 | NA | NA | TRBV7-2 | TGTGCCAGCAGCAAGCGCACAGATACGCAGTATTTT | CASSKRTDTQYF
TRBJ2-3 | few | TRBD2 | TRBV4-2 | TGTGCCAGCAGCCAAGTACTAGCGGGGGGGGTGGTAGATACGCAGTATTTT | CASSQVLAGGVVDTQYF
TRBJ1-1 | NA | NA | TRBV5-1 | TGCGCCAGCAGCTTGGTAGGGGCGAACACTGAAGCTTTCTTT | CASSLVGANTEAFF
TRBJ1-6 | NA | NA | TRBV5-1 | TGCGCCAGCAGCGAAAACAGGGTGGGTAATTCACCCCTCCACTTT | CASSENRVGNSPLHF
TRBJ2-3 | NA | TRBD2 | TRBV11-3 | TGTGCCAGCAGCTTAGTGGCTAGCGGGGGTTATACGCAGTATTTT | CASSLVASGGYTQYF
TRBJ2-1 | NA | TRBD1 | TRBV29-1 | TGCAGCGTTGAAGATCGGGACAGTGAGCAGTTCTTC | CSVEDRDSEQFF
TRBJ1-6 | NA | TRBD1 | TRBV7-2 | TGTGCCAGCAAACGGGACAGCCGATCCGCCCTCCACTTT | CASKRDSRSALHF
TRBJ1-5 | NA | NA | TRBV7-2 | TGTGCCAGCAGCTTATTCGGGACACAGAATCAGCCCCAGCATTTT | CASSLFGTQNQPQHF
TRBJ2-7 | NA | TRBD2 | TRBV5-4 | TGTGCCAGCAGCCTAATAGCGGGGGGGCTTTCGTACGAGCAGTACTTC | CASSLIAGGLSYEQYF
TRBJ1-4 | NA | NA | TRBV19 | TGTGCCAGTAGTTCCAACAGGGTTGATGAAAAACTGTTTTTT | CASSSNRVDEKLFF
TRBJ2-3 | NA | TRBD2 | TRBV7-3 | TGTGCCAGCAGCCCTATAGCGGGGGAAATCACAGATACGCAGTATTTT | CASSPIAGEITDTQYF
TRBJ2-1 | NA | TRBD2 | TRBV5-1 | TGCGCCAGCAGCTTGGAGCGGGGGGCCCCGGCCTACAATGAGCAGTTCTTC | CASSLERGAPAYNEQFF
TRBJ2-1 | NA | TRBD2 | TRBV5-4 | TGTGCCAGCAGCTTGGGAGGTCTAGCGGGGGTCCGCTCCTACAATGAGCAGTTCTTC | CASSLGGLAGVRSYNEQFF
TRBJ2-5 | NA | NA | TRBV7-3 | TGTGCCAGCAGCGTAAACCAGGGAGAGACCCAGTACTTC | CASSVNQGETQYF
TRBJ1-2 | NA | NA | TRBV19 | TGTGCCAGTAGTACCCCCGCTGCCGGGTTCCGGGGCTACACCTTC | CASSTPAAGFRGYTF
TRBJ1-1 | NA | NA | TRBV19 | TGTGCCAGTAGTATTAACTCCCCACACACTGAAGCTTTCTTT | CASSINSPHTEAFF
TRBJ2-5 | NA | TRBD2 | TRBV7-8 | TGTGCCAGCAGCTCTCTGCTAGCGGGGGAGACCCAGTACTTC | CASSSLLAGETQYF
TRBJ2-3 | NA | TRBD2 | TRBV27 | TGTGCCAGCAGTTTATTCGGCCTTCGTGGGACTAGCGGAACAGATACGCAGTATTTT | CASSLFGLRGTSGTDTQYF
TRBJ2-6 | few | NA | TRBV19 | TGTGCCAGTAGTATCCCTAGCTCTGGGGCCAACGTCCTGACTTTC | CASSIPSSGANVLTF
TRBJ2-5 | NA | NA | TRBV7-3 | TGTGCCAGCAGCTCCGGCCCAGGAGGAGAGACCCAGTACTTC | CASSSGPGGETQYF
TRBJ2-1 | few | NA | TRBV4-2 | TGTGCCAGCAGCCTCCAGGTAGCGGACTACAATGAGCAGTTCTTC | CASSLQVADYNEQFF
TRBJ2-1 | NA | TRBD2 | TRBV5-1 | TGCGCCAGCAGCCTCGAAGCGGGGGGTCTAAATGAGCAGTTCTTC | CASSLEAGGLNEQFF
TRBJ2-2 | NA | NA | TRBV9 | TGTGCCAGCAGCGTAGAGACAGCGAACACCGGGGAGCTGTTTTTT | CASSVETANTGELFF
TRBJ1-2 | NA | TRBD1 | TRBV6-6 | TGTGCCAGCAGTTACCCCGGACAGGATGGCTATGGCTACACCTTC | CASSYPGQDGYGYTF
TRBJ2-5 | NA | TRBD2 | TRBV11-3 | TGTGCCAGCAGCTTGTTTTTGGATCGGGGGGTAAACCAAGAGACCCAGTACTTC | CASSLFLDRGVNQETQYF
TRBJ2-4 | NA | NA | TRBV21-1 | TGTGCCAGCAGCAAGCTTCCGGCGAGGGTCAAAAACATTCAGTACTTC | CASSKLPARVKNIQYF
TRBJ1-2 | NA | TRBD1 | TRBV18 | TGTGCCAGCTCACCGAGACAGGGGGCGGATCGTGGCTACACCTTC | CASSPRQGADRGYTF
TRBJ1-5 | NA | NA | TRBV15 | TGTGCCACCTCAGCACGCACTGGGGCCGGCAATCAGCCCCAGCATTTT | CATSARTGAGNQPQHF
TRBJ1-5 | NA | NA | TRBV28 | TGTGCCAGCAGTTTGGCCGGGGGTGGCAATCAGCCCCAGCATTTT | CASSLAGGGNQPQHF
TRBJ2-1 | NA | TRBD2 | TRBV5-4 | TGTGCCAGCAATAGCGGGGCACCGGGGAATGAGCAGTTCTTC | CASNSGAPGNEQFF
TRBJ2-7 | NA | NA | TRBV19 | TGTGCCAGTAGCCAACCCGGACAAACCTACGAGCAGTACTTC | CASSQPGQTYEQYF
TRBJ2-1 | few | TRBD2 | TRBV6-5 | TGTGCCAGCGGACTAGCGGGGGACAATGAGCAGTTCTTC | CASGLAGDNEQFF
TRBJ2-5 | NA | TRBD2 | TRBV10-3 | TGTGCCATCAGTGACGGACTAGCGGGGGTAGAGACCCAGTACTTC | CAISDGLAGVETQYF
TRBJ1-2 | NA | NA | TRBV10-1 | TGCGCCAGCAGTGAGTCGGCGGACTATGGCTACACCTTC | CASSESADYGYTF
TRBJ2-1 | many | NA | TRBV15 | TGTGCCACCAGCAGAGAAGTTGTGGGACTCTACAATGAGCAGTTCTTC | CATSREVVGLYNEQFF
TRBJ1-1 | NA | NA | TRBV25-1 | TGTGCCAGCAGTGAATGGCCGGGGACAAACACTGAAGCTTTCTTT | CASSEWPGTNTEAFF
TRBJ2-7 | medium-sized | NA | TRBV2 | TGTGCCAGCAGTGACTCCCCAGGAAGGTTCAACGAGCAGTACTTC | CASSDSPGRFNEQYF
TRBJ1-2 | NA | TRBD1 | TRBV2 | TGTGCCAGCAGTGTACAGGGGGCCTTTAACTATGGCTACACCTTC | CASSVQGAFNYGYTF
TRBJ2-5 | NA | TRBD1 | TRBV7-3 | TGTGCCAGCAGCCAACAGGGGGGTGGTCAAGAGACCCAGTACTTC | CASSQQGGGQETQYF
TRBJ2-7 | NA | NA | TRBV5-1 | TGCGCCAGCAGCCAGACAGTCACCCCCTTCCTCTACGAGCAGTACTTC | CASSQTVTPFLYEQYF
TRBJ1-2 | few | TRBD1 | TRBV5-4 | TGTGCCAGCAGCTCGCCGCGCCGGGACAGGGAGAAGGGCTACACCTTC | CASSSPRRDREKGYTF
TRBJ1-6 | NA | NA | TRBV7-2 | TGTGCCAGCAGCTCCCATCGTGACTTCAAGAATTCACCCCTCCACTTT | CASSSHRDFKNSPLHF
TRBJ2-7 | NA | TRBD1 | TRBV10-3 | TGTGCCATCAGTGATTCAGGAAAAGGGACAGGGGCCTACGAGCAGTACTTC | CAISDSGKGTGAYEQYF
TRBJ1-3 | NA | NA | TRBV5-1 | TGCGCCAGCAGCTCGGGATGGGTATCTGGAAACACCATATATTTT | CASSSGWVSGNTIYF
TRBJ1-2 | NA | TRBD1 | TRBV7-9 | TGTGCCAGCAGCTTTACCGGGACAGGGGGTTGCACCTTC | CASSFTGTGGCTF
TRBJ1-4 | NA | NA | TRBV7-2 | TGTGCCAGCAGCTTAGGGGCAGGGGTTAAACTGTTTTTT | CASSLGAGVKLFF